This record looks at one T cell receptor beta chain sequence and its context. Its antigen is undetermined. The junction and the germline gene differ at one end; a read error may be behind it. Assay: immunoSEQ multiplex PCR; the TCRdb copy retains only in-frame clones and omits some. The sample holds approximately 110,000 clones, 88% seen once. This entry is derived from a study of T cell responses to AZD1222 COVID-19 vaccine. Findings and limits, study-wide: Only six individuals given AZD1222 were seropositive at baseline. As reported, nearly half of all spike-specific TCRs target variant regions that are unmutated.

The receptor was derived from an adult in good health. The sample was peripheral blood, taken on day 0 of MenACWY control vaccination.

CDR3 sequence: CASREGGNAEAFF. In nucleotides, the CDR3 is TGTGCCAGCAGGGAGGGGGGGAACGCTGAAGCTTTCTTT. The chain uses TRBV4-2 and TRBJ1-1; D possibly corresponds to TRBD1 (6 bases). The CDR3 spans 13 residues. Per germline, CDR1 LGHNA and CDR2 YNFKEQ.